This is a list of T cell receptor beta chains from one sample in a study of blood T cell repertoires in COVID-19. TCRdb keeps only in-frame clones here, not all; method: immunoSEQ multiplex PCR. Of 200,000 or so clones in the sample, around four fifths are singletons; the top ten hold around 0.93%. Sequencing was done on a sample of peripheral blood. Receptors originate from a man aged 60-69 years with COVID-19, enrolled during active disease. CDR3s include the opening cysteine and the closing phenylalanine or tryptophan. The D gene is left open where the match is weak. Some rows mark clone size as missing; the rest say once, few, many or name a class of expanded clone.

v_gene	len	d_gene	abundance	j_gene	CDR3aa	CDR3nt
TRBV4-3	13	.	.	TRBJ2-7	CASSLNRDSEQYF	TGCGCCAGCAGCCTCAACAGGGATTCCGAGCAGTACTTC
TRBV6-2/TRBV6-3	15	.	.	TRBJ1-6	CASSVSYRDNSPLHF	TGTGCCAGCAGCGTCAGCTACAGGGATAATTCACCCCTCCACTTT
TRBV27	15	.	once	TRBJ1-5	CASSRTGFSNQPQHF	TGTGCCAGCAGCCGAACAGGGTTTAGCAATCAGCCCCAGCATTTT
TRBV10-1	15	TRBD1	.	TRBJ1-1	CASSRQGAGSTEAFF	TGCGCCAGCAGCAGACAGGGGGCAGGAAGCACTGAAGCTTTCTTT
TRBV4-2	14	.	.	TRBJ2-3	CASSQGQITDTQYF	TGTGCCAGCAGCCAAGGACAGATCACAGATACGCAGTATTTT
TRBV5-4	16	.	.	TRBJ2-3	CASSLDGLGREDTQYF	TGTGCCAGCAGCTTGGATGGTCTAGGGAGAGAAGATACGCAGTATTTT
TRBV11-2	18	.	once	TRBJ2-3	CASSLDPGPIPSTDTQYF	TGTGCCAGCAGCTTAGACCCTGGGCCAATTCCGAGCACAGATACGCAGTATTTT
TRBV6-1	15	TRBD1	.	TRBJ1-5	CASSSPGQQHQPQHF	TGTGCCAGCAGTTCCCCGGGACAGCAACATCAGCCCCAGCATTTT
TRBV5-1	13	.	.	TRBJ1-1	CASSLDRNTEAFF	TGCGCCAGCAGCTTAGACAGGAACACTGAAGCTTTCTTT
TRBV7-9	17	TRBD1	.	TRBJ1-5	CASSLGQGPGNNQPQHF	TGTGCCAGCAGCCTGGGACAGGGGCCCGGGAACAATCAGCCCCAGCATTTT
TRBV7-9	15	TRBD1	.	TRBJ1-2	CASSLRATGGDGYTF	TGTGCCAGCAGCTTACGCGCGACAGGGGGGGATGGCTACACCTTC
TRBV6-5	14	.	.	TRBJ1-5	CASSPGRGGQPQHF	TGTGCCAGCAGTCCCGGGCGGGGCGGTCAGCCCCAGCATTTT
TRBV18	15	TRBD1	.	TRBJ2-4	CASSPIDRGKNIQYF	TGTGCCAGCTCACCAATTGACAGGGGCAAAAACATTCAGTACTTC
TRBV19	12	.	.	TRBJ1-2	CAITALGGGYTF	TGTGCCATCACCGCCTTGGGGGGTGGCTACACCTTC
TRBV5-1	14	TRBD1	.	TRBJ1-1	CASRPTGGLTEAFF	TGCGCCAGCAGACCTACAGGGGGCTTAACTGAAGCTTTCTTT
TRBV11-1	14	.	.	TRBJ1-1	CASSRDPGDTEAFF	TGTGCCAGCAGCCGAGACCCGGGGGATACTGAAGCTTTCTTT
TRBV5-4	15	TRBD1	.	TRBJ1-2	CASSFRQGHLYGYTF	TGTGCCAGCAGCTTTCGACAGGGGCACCTTTATGGCTACACCTTC
TRBV19	14	TRBD2	.	TRBJ2-1	CASSISGTYNEQFF	TGTGCCAGTAGTATCAGCGGGACCTACAATGAGCAGTTCTTC
TRBV2	15	.	.	TRBJ1-6	CASSAEDRKSSPLHF	TGTGCCAGCAGTGCTGAGGACAGAAAATCTTCACCCCTCCACTTT
TRBV11-2	14	TRBD1	few	TRBJ1-3	CASSLTGGVNTIYF	TGTGCCAGCAGCTTAACAGGGGGCGTTAACACCATATATTTT
TRBV29-1	13	.	.	TRBJ1-1	CSVDAAQNTEAFF	TGCAGCGTTGATGCAGCGCAGAACACTGAAGCTTTCTTT
TRBV19	15	.	.	TRBJ2-7	CASSSGGAQTYEQYF	TGTGCCAGTAGTTCCGGAGGGGCGCAGACCTACGAGCAGTACTTC
TRBV28	14	.	few	TRBJ1-2	CASSLVENLDGYTF	TGTGCCAGCAGTTTAGTCGAGAATCTGGATGGCTACACCTTC
TRBV5-1	15	TRBD1	.	TRBJ2-5	CASSPGQGRGETQYF	TGCGCCAGCAGCCCTGGACAGGGGCGAGGTGAGACCCAGTACTTC
TRBV7-2	15	.	.	TRBJ1-5	CASSLNRARNQPQHF	TGTGCCAGCAGCTTAAACAGGGCGAGGAATCAGCCCCAGCATTTT
TRBV9	14	.	.	TRBJ2-5	CASSPRVIQETQYF	TGTGCCAGCAGCCCCCGTGTTATCCAAGAGACCCAGTACTTC
TRBV19	14	TRBD1	.	TRBJ2-3	CASSIRTGGDTQYF	TGTGCCAGTAGTATAAGGACAGGTGGAGATACGCAGTATTTT
TRBV3-1/TRBV3-2	12	TRBD1	.	TRBJ2-7	CASRDREHEQYF	TGTGCCAGCCGGGACAGGGAACACGAGCAGTACTTC
TRBV19	14	TRBD1	.	TRBJ1-5	CASGGDRDNQPQHF	TGTGCCAGTGGGGGAGACAGGGACAATCAGCCCCAGCATTTT
TRBV5-4	13	.	.	TRBJ2-7	CASSLAGVYEQYF	TGTGCCAGCAGCTTGGCAGGGGTCTACGAGCAGTACTTC
TRBV7-8	13	.	few	TRBJ1-3	CASTSGLGNTIYF	TGTGCCAGCACTTCGGGTTTAGGAAACACCATATATTTT
TRBV12-1	17	.	.	TRBJ2-3	CASSLIPRLVGTDTQYF	TGTGCCAGCAGCTTAATCCCGAGACTAGTTGGCACAGATACGCAGTATTTT
TRBV27	13	.	.	TRBJ1-1	CASGNRAVTEAFF	TGTGCCAGCGGGAACAGGGCGGTTACTGAAGCTTTCTTT